The entry below describes one TCR beta chain. Its antigen is unidentified. The data stem from a study of cytomegalovirus exposure and HLA in healthy donors. Broader study findings: The study put some 150 TCR beta chains on its list as cytomegalovirus-associated.

Germline CDR1 and CDR2: KGHSH and LQKENI. The CDR3 is 15 residues long. J was trimmed by 3 bases and V by 4 bases; bases with no gene match: 6. The donors belonged to the roughly 110-subject validation cohort, separate from the roughly 700-subject first cohort. Libraries were prepared by immunoSEQ multiplex PCR; TCRdb keeps only in-frame clonotypes and omits some of them. This sample carries a few hundred thousand clones, around 90% of them seen once, and the ten largest clones take around 0.96%. The receptor comes from a young man in good health and CMV-seronegative. The chain has TRBV18 and TRBJ2-7; 10 nucleotides align to TRBD1. The sample was PBMCs. CDR3 coding DNA: TGTGCCAGCTCACACGGACAGGGGGAGGGCTACGAGCAGTACTTC. It specifies CASSHGQGEGYEQYF.